The 19 T cell receptor beta chains reported below all come from one sample, sequenced in a study of T cell responses to AZD1222 COVID-19 vaccine. Produced via immunoSEQ multiplex PCR; TCRdb's table is partial and in-frame only. Among 100,000 to 110,000 clones, roughly 91% were seen once, and the ten largest hold 1.5% to 2%. Sequenced here: peripheral blood, sampled on day 0 of AZD1222 vaccination. The receptors stem from an adult in good health.

This clone was observed a few times. The V gene is TRBV7-9, the J gene TRBJ1-2; tentative D call: TRBD1 (5 bases). The germline V and J ends were trimmed by 5 bases and 5 bases, with 18 bases remaining between them. Germline loops: CDR1 SEHNR, CDR2 FQNEAQ (reference sequence). The CDR3 is made up of 15 amino acids. The chain's CDR3 is CASSGSDSGSYGYTF. For the CDR3, the DNA is TGTGCCAGCAGCGGTAGCGACAGTGGGAGTTATGGCTACACCTTC. The variable domain in full, with the rest retrieved from reference TRBV7-9 and TRBJ1-2, is DTGVSQNPRHKITKRGQNVTFRCDPISEHNRLYWYRQTLGQGPEFLTYFQNEAQLEKSRLLSDRFSAERPKGSFSTLEIQRTEQGDSAMYLCASSGSDSGSYGYTFGSGTRLTVV.

V is TRBV5-1 and J is TRBJ1-6; weak D call: TRBD1 (6 bases). V was cut by 3 bases and J by 6 bases, with 13 bases left in between. From germline, CDR1 is SGHRS and CDR2 YFSETQ. The CDR3 has 15 residues. The CDR3 nucleotides are TGCGCCAGCAGCTCCGAACAGGGAGGTAATTCACCCCTCCACTTT. It yields the protein CASSSEQGGNSPLHF.

V usage is TRBV29-1 and J usage is TRBJ2-5; tentatively, D is TRBD2 (6 bases). The CDR3 sequence is 10 residues long. Trimming stripped 7 bases from V and 5 bases from J, with 8 bases between. CDR1 is SQVTM and CDR2 is ANQGSEA in the germline V gene. CDR3 protein: CSGAGETQYF. The CDR3 DNA is TGCAGCGGCGCGGGGGAGACCCAGTACTTC.

This chain connects TRBV3-1 (or the pseudogene TRBV3-2) to TRBJ1-5; D is unresolved. Germline V gives CDR1 LGHDT, CDR2 YNNKEL (reference sequence). The CDR3 has 14 residues. Trimming cost V 0 bases and J 4 bases, with 7 bases left between them. This chain's CDR3 is CASSQDGWNQPQHF. CDR3 sequence (DNA): TGTGCCAGCAGCCAAGACGGGTGGAATCAGCCCCAGCATTTT.

The V and J genes are TRBV7-9 and TRBJ1-4; D call uncertain. CDR3 length equals 14 residues. CDR1 and CDR2 (germline): SEHNR, FQNEAQ (reference sequence). Trimming left V 5 bases short and J 4 bases short, with 11 bases between. The CDR3 sequence is CASSLGQNNEKLFF. The CDR3 DNA reads as TGTGCCAGCAGCCTCGGGCAAAATAATGAAAAACTGTTTTTT.

The chain joins TRBV5-4 to TRBJ1-6; D possibly corresponds to TRBD1 (5 bases). V gave up 4 bases and J gave up 8 bases, with 13 bases separating them. The CDR3 covers 14 residues. Germline CDR1 SGHNT, CDR2 YYREEE (reference sequence). This chain's CDR3 is CASSSRGTDSPLHF. DNA for the CDR3: TGTGCCAGCAGCAGCCGGGGGACGGATTCACCCCTCCACTTT. Full variable domain (remainder filled in from reference TRBV5-4 and TRBJ1-6): ETGVTQSPTHLIKTRGQQVTLRCSSQSGHNTVSWYQQALGQGPQFIFQYYREEENGRGNFPPRFSGLQFPNYSSELNVNALELDDSALYLCASSSRGTDSPLHFGNGTRLTVT.

CDR3 amino acids: CASSLRVDKNIQYF. In DNA, the CDR3 is TGTGCCAGCAGCTTAAGGGTAGACAAAAACATTCAGTACTTC. This chain joins TRBV7-2 and TRBJ2-4; D gene uncertain. Germline V CDR1 and CDR2: SGHTA, FQGNSA. The ends were cut back, 2 bases at V and 3 bases at J, with 8 bases in the middle. The CDR3 covers 14 residues.

The V gene is TRBV7-9, the J gene TRBJ2-2, with 9 bases identical to TRBD2. This CDR3 spans 15 amino acids. The germline V gene encodes CDR1 SEHNR and CDR2 FQNEAQ (reference sequence). Germline trimming cut 6 bases from V and 6 bases from J; bases unmatched to any gene: 8. The CDR3 is CASSPGVAGAGELFF. The CDR3 coding sequence is TGTGCCAGCAGTCCTGGGGTAGCGGGAGCCGGGGAGCTGTTTTTT.

V gene TRBV19 combines with J gene TRBJ1-5; D not resolved. From germline, CDR1 is LNHDA and CDR2 SQIVND (reference sequence). V gave up 6 bases and J gave up 2 bases, with 14 bases separating them. The CDR3 is made up of 15 amino acids. The CDR3 nucleotides are TGTGCCAGTAGGCCTATTGTAGCTGGCAATCAGCCCCAGCATTTT. Its translation is CASRPIVAGNQPQHF.

V gene TRBV15 combines with J gene TRBJ1-1, with a weak D call TRBD1 (5 bases). Germline values: CDR1 LNHNV, CDR2 YYDKDF (reference sequence). V was cut by 1 base and J by 10 bases, with 16 bases left in between. The CDR3 is made up of 14 amino acids. The CDR3 loop is CATSRGVELRVAFF. The CDR3 bases are TGTGCCACCAGCAGAGGGGTAGAGCTCAGGGTAGCTTTCTTT. Full variable domain (rest looked up from reference TRBV15 and TRBJ1-1): DAMVIQNPRYQVTQFGKPVTLSCSQTLNHNVMYWYQQKSSQAPKLLFHYYDKDFNNEADTPDNFQSRRPNTSFCFLDIRSPGLGDTAMYLCATSRGVELRVAFFGQGTRLTVV.

The chain joins TRBV15 to TRBJ2-1; 14 nucleotides line up with TRBD2. The germline gives CDR1 LNHNV, CDR2 YYDKDF (reference sequence). V lost 4 bases, J lost 8 bases, and 7 bases stayed unmatched. There are 16 residues in the CDR3. CDR3 protein: CATSNRLAGGRDEQFF. The DNA for the CDR3 is TGTGCCACCAGCAACCGACTAGCGGGAGGGAGGGATGAGCAGTTCTTC.

The rearrangement joins TRBV27 to TRBJ2-5, with 7 bases lining up with TRBD2. Germline V gene sequence: CDR1 MNHEY, CDR2 SMNVEV (reference sequence). Losses at the gene ends were 10 bases for V and 5 bases for J; bases not matched to a gene: 7. This CDR3 has 12 residues. The CDR3 region is CATGRPGETQYF. As DNA, the CDR3 is TGTGCCACCGGGAGGCCCGGGGAGACCCAGTACTTC.

CDR3 sequence (DNA): TGTGCCAGCAGCCTCCGGGACCGGAAAAAACTGTTTTTT. This translates into CASSLRDRKKLFF. V and J are TRBV3-1 (or the pseudogene TRBV3-2) and TRBJ1-4; a possible D gene is TRBD1 (5 bases). This CDR3 spans 13 amino acids. The V gene lost 4 bases and the J gene lost 9 bases, with 12 bases spanning the gap. Per germline, CDR1 LGHDT and CDR2 YNNKEL (reference sequence).

The J gene is TRBJ2-2, the V gene TRBV5-4; D may be TRBD1 (7 bases). There are 14 residues in the CDR3. Trimming cost V 4 bases and J 5 bases, with 12 bases left between them. In germline, CDR1 is SGHNT, CDR2 YYREEE (reference sequence). CDR3 sequence: CASSRRGQTGELFF. In DNA, the CDR3 is TGTGCCAGCAGCCGGCGGGGACAGACCGGGGAGCTGTTTTTT.

CDR3: CASEQGVSPDTQYF. As DNA, the CDR3 is TGTGCCAGCGAGCAAGGGGTGTCTCCAGATACGCAGTATTTT. The V and J genes are TRBV6-5 and TRBJ2-3, with D perhaps matching TRBD1 (5 bases). The V end was cut by 8 bases, the J end by 4 bases, with 16 bases between. The length of the CDR3 is 14 residues. The germline CDR1 and CDR2 sequences are MNHEY and SVGAGI.

The rearrangement links TRBV6-1 to TRBJ1-5; no reliable D call. V was shortened by 3 bases and J by 5 bases, with 5 bases between the two germline ends. CDR1 is MNHNS, CDR2 SASEGT, per germline. The CDR3 runs 12 residues. Written as DNA, the CDR3 is TGTGCCAGCAGTGAGACGTATCAGCCCCAGCATTTT. Protein sequence: CASSETYQPQHF.

The chain couples TRBV5-1 to TRBJ2-7, with D maybe TRBD1 (5 bases). This CDR3 is built from 14 residues. Germline V gene data show CDR1 as SGHRS and CDR2 as YFSETQ. V was trimmed by 3 bases and J by 2 bases, leaving 12 bases between them. Written as DNA, the CDR3 is TGCGCCAGCAGCTCTCAGGGCCTTACCTACGAGCAGTACTTC. Amino acid sequence: CASSSQGLTYEQYF.

The rearrangement links TRBV7-8 to TRBJ2-7; tentative D call: TRBD2 (5 bases). Germline assignment: CDR1 SGHVS and CDR2 FQNEAQ. V was pared by 7 bases and J by 5 bases, with 21 bases between. The CDR3 extends over 15 amino acids. The CDR3 here is CASTPSGSVNHEQYF. CDR3 DNA sequence: TGTGCCAGCACCCCTTCGGGTAGCGTTAATCACGAGCAGTACTTC.

V is TRBV9 and J is TRBJ2-2, with 9 bases lining up with TRBD2. Germline V gene lookup returns CDR1 SGDLS and CDR2 YYNGEE. J gave up 2 bases and V 2 bases, and 7 bases lay outside the gene matches. The CDR3 sequence is 17 residues long. The CDR3 DNA reads as TGTGCCAGCAGCGTCCGCCCTAGCGGGGCTAACACCGGGGAGCTGTTTTTT. Amino acid sequence: CASSVRPSGANTGELFF. Variable domain in full (rest from reference TRBV9 and TRBJ2-2): DSGVTQTPKHLITATGQRVTLRCSPRSGDLSVYWYQQSLDQGLQFLIQYYNGEERAKGNILERFSAQQFPDLHSELNLSSLELGDSALYFCASSVRPSGANTGELFFGEGSRLTVL.